This T cell receptor beta chain was captured by sequencing in a study of T cell clones after liver transplantation. The assay was immunoSEQ multiplex PCR, and TCRdb's table has in-frame clones only and misses some. The top ten clones hold around 26% of a sample with about 33,000 clones, more than 90% of them seen once. The CDR3 is made up of 17 amino acids. Germline V gene lookup returns CDR1 LGHNA and CDR2 YSLEER. The V segment lost 0 bases and the J segment 3 bases; nucleotides outside the gene matches: 5. The V gene is TRBV4-3, the J gene TRBJ1-6, with 7 bases aligning to TRBD1. This sequence originates from a human patient who received a liver transplant. Some T cells may originate from the graft donor. The input for sequencing was CD8+ T cells from blood, taken 12 months after liver transplant. Written as DNA, the CDR3 is TGCGCCAGCAGCCAAGATCAGGGACAGTTCTATAATTCACCCCTCCACTTT. Translating gives CASSQDQGQFYNSPLHF.